Each of the 26 T cell receptor beta chains below was sequenced from the same sample in a study of cytomegalovirus exposure and HLA in healthy donors. The PCR made use of 60 Vbeta and 13 Jbeta primers. Data came from immunoSEQ multiplex PCR; TCRdb stores just in-frame clones and leaves some out. The sample includes 63,000 or so clones, around four fifths of them seen just once. The specimen sequenced was PBMCs. These TCRs come from a woman in her thirties in good health and CMV-seronegative.

This clone was detected only a few times. The V call is TRBV5-6, the J call TRBJ2-1; 7 bases map to TRBD1. Trimming at V came to 10 bases and at J to 9 bases, leaving 13 bases not matched to a gene. The CDR3 contains 13 residues. The germline V gene encodes CDR1 SGHDT and CDR2 YYEEEE. The CDR3 region is CASLEGQHLEQFF. The CDR3 DNA reads TGTGCCTCATTAGAGGGACAGCACCTTGAGCAGTTCTTC.

This chain uses TRBV18 with TRBJ2-3, with TRBD1 matching 9 bases. Unmatched junction bases numbered 7, after V lost 6 bases and J lost 3 bases. CDR3 length equals 15 residues. Per the germline V gene, CDR1 is KGHSH and CDR2 is LQKENI. The DNA of the CDR3 is TGTGCCAGCTCTCTTACAGGGGGCCGGACAGATACGCAGTATTTT. Protein sequence: CASSLTGGRTDTQYF.

This clone was seen a handful of times. V is TRBV5-6 and J is TRBJ2-2; TRBD1 agrees at 7 bases. There are 14 residues in the CDR3. Germline V CDR1 and CDR2: SGHDT, YYEEEE. The V segment lost 5 bases and the J segment 0 bases; nucleotides outside the gene matches: 1. CDR3 region: CASRGTANTGELFF. The CDR3 nucleotides read TGTGCCAGCAGGGGGACAGCGAACACCGGGGAGCTGTTTTTT.

V gene TRBV28 combines with J gene TRBJ2-7; D is unresolved. Between the trimmed V and J ends, which lost 3 bases and 3 bases, there was a span of 9 bases. This CDR3 spans 13 amino acids. The germline CDR1 and CDR2 sequences are MDHEN and SYDVKM. CDR3 nucleotides: TGTGCCAGCAGTTTGGGTTCTCACTACGAGCAGTACGTC. Amino acids: CASSLGSHYEQYV.

V usage is TRBV5-1 and J usage is TRBJ1-1; perhaps TRBD1 as D (5 bases). V gave up 0 bases and J gave up 8 bases, with 14 bases separating them. CDR3 length: 14 amino acids. CDR1 and CDR2 from the germline V gene are SGHRS and YFSETQ. The CDR3: CASSLDQGAGEAFF. CDR3 DNA sequence: TGCGCCAGCAGCTTGGATCAAGGGGCCGGAGAAGCTTTCTTT. Full variable domain (missing parts from reference TRBV5-1 and TRBJ1-1): KAGVTQTPRYLIKTRGQQVTLSCSPISGHRSVSWYQQTPGQGLQFLFEYFSETQRNKGNFPGRFSGRQFSNSRSEMNVSTLELGDSALYLCASSLDQGAGEAFFGQGTRLTVV.

The chain recombines TRBV5-8 with TRBJ2-1, with a weak D call TRBD2 (6 bases). V lost 4 bases, J lost 0 bases, and 11 bases lay in between. The CDR3 loop spans 15 amino acids. CDR1 SGHTS and CDR2 YDEGEE come from the germline V gene. DNA for the CDR3: TGTGCCAGCAGCCCAGCCGGGAGCTCCTACAATGAGCAGTTCTTC. Protein sequence: CASSPAGSSYNEQFF.

V and J are TRBV5-6 and TRBJ1-2; D unclear. The CDR3 is made up of 13 amino acids. Germline V gives CDR1 SGHDT, CDR2 YYEEEE. The ends were cut back, 1 base at V and 5 bases at J, with 9 bases in the middle. The CDR3 here is CASSLSRVYGYTF. Written as DNA, the CDR3 is TGTGCCAGCAGCTTGAGTCGGGTTTATGGCTACACCTTC. The full variable domain, completed using reference TRBV5-6 and TRBJ1-2, is DAGVTQSPTHLIKTRGQQVTLRCSPKSGHDTVSWYQQALGQGPQFIFQYYEEEERQRGNFPDRFSGHQFPNYSSELNVNALLLGDSALYLCASSLSRVYGYTFGSGTRLTVV.

The J gene is TRBJ2-1, the V gene TRBV4-1, with 9 nucleotides matching TRBD2. V dropped 8 bases and J dropped 7; count of bases not matched to a gene: 6. The CDR3 contains 13 residues. CDR1 is MGHRA, CDR2 YSYEKL, per germline. The DNA of the CDR3 is TGCGCCAGCGGGTTAGCGGGAGCGAATGAGCAGTTCTTC. This gives the protein CASGLAGANEQFF.

The J gene is TRBJ1-1, the V gene TRBV9; 9 bases match TRBD1. Looked up from germline, CDR1 is SGDLS and CDR2 is YYNGEE. The junction had 7 bases not matched to a gene; V was cut back by 3 bases and J by 1 base. CDR3 length: 16 residues. CDR3 in amino acids: CASSGGQGHTNTEAFF. The CDR3 region has the DNA TGTGCCAGCAGCGGAGGACAGGGGCATACGAACACTGAAGCTTTCTTT.

The rearrangement links TRBV19 to TRBJ1-5, with D possibly being TRBD1 (6 bases). Looked up from germline, CDR1 is LNHDA and CDR2 is SQIVND (reference sequence). This CDR3 has 16 amino acids. The ends were cut back, 9 bases at V and 0 bases at J, with 18 bases in the middle. CDR3 sequence (DNA): TGTGCCAGCCGGGACAATCCTTCAAATAGCAATCAGCCCCAGCATTTT. Amino acids: CASRDNPSNSNQPQHF. The whole variable domain, remainder taken from reference TRBV19 and TRBJ1-5, is DGGITQSPKYLFRKEGQNVTLSCEQNLNHDAMYWYRQDPGQGLRLIYYSQIVNDFQKGDIAEGYSVSREKKESFPLTVTSAQKNPTAFYLCASRDNPSNSNQPQHFGDGTRLSIL.

J is TRBJ2-1 and V is TRBV9, with a weak D call TRBD2 (5 bases). The CDR3 spans 14 residues. Looked up from germline, CDR1 is SGDLS and CDR2 is YYNGEE. V lost 4 bases and J 8 bases, leaving 16 bases between the germline ends. The CDR3, as DNA: TGTGCCAGCAGCTCTCGGGGTCGTGCAGATGAGCAGTTCTTC. Translated: CASSSRGRADEQFF.

This clone showed up just a few times. The genes are TRBV11-3 and TRBJ2-1, with 7 positions matching TRBD2. The CDR3 extends over 12 amino acids. CDR1 SGHNT and CDR2 YENEEA come from the germline V gene. The trim removed 5 bases at V and 8 bases at J, leaving 3 bases unmatched. The CDR3 nucleotides are TGTGCCAGCAGCCTAACTAGCGATGAGCAGTTCTTC. Residues: CASSLTSDEQFF.

The chain has TRBV5-1 and TRBJ2-1; 9 nucleotides match TRBD2. This CDR3 comprises 16 residues. From germline, CDR1 is SGHRS and CDR2 YFSETQ. J gave up 4 bases and V 1 base, and 6 bases lay outside the gene matches. CDR3 region: CASSLSSGGLYNEQFF. The CDR3 DNA sequence: TGCGCCAGCAGCTTGAGTAGCGGGGGCCTATACAATGAGCAGTTCTTC.

The gene calls are TRBV15 and TRBJ2-5; TRBD2 might be the D (7 bases). The V gene lost 1 base and the J gene lost 3 bases, with 12 bases spanning the gap. The CDR3 loop spans 15 amino acids. Germline V gene lookup returns CDR1 LNHNV and CDR2 YYDKDF (reference sequence). CDR3 nucleotide sequence: TGTGCCACCAGCAGAGGGCAGGGGAGGGAAGAGACCCAGTACTTC. Residues: CATSRGQGREETQYF.

The genes are TRBV5-4 and TRBJ2-2; 9 nucleotides agree with TRBD2. This CDR3 contains 17 residues. CDR1 is SGHNT and CDR2 is YYREEE in the germline V gene (reference sequence). The V and J ends lost 1 base and 1 base, in that order; junction bases with no gene match: 5. Here the CDR3 reads CASSLTWTSENTGELFF. The CDR3 region has the DNA TGTGCCAGCAGCTTGACTTGGACTAGCGAGAACACCGGGGAGCTGTTTTTT.

This CDR3 is CASSSGQVYEQYV. The CDR3 DNA is TGTGCCAGCAGCTCTGGACAGGTCTACGAGCAGTACGTC. The chain recombines TRBV7-2 with TRBJ2-7, with TRBD1 matching 7 bases. V lost 4 bases, J lost 3 bases, and 3 bases stayed unmatched. Germline CDR1 is SGHTA and CDR2 is FQGNSA. The length of the CDR3 is 13 residues.

This chain joins TRBV7-9 and TRBJ1-2, with 8 nucleotides matching TRBD1. This CDR3 spans 15 amino acids. Per germline, CDR1 SEHNR and CDR2 FQNEAQ (reference sequence). The V and J ends lost 5 bases and 4 bases, in that order; junction bases with no gene match: 9. Here the CDR3 reads CASSPGQGASYGYTF. CDR3 nucleotide sequence: TGTGCCAGCAGCCCCGGGCAGGGGGCGAGCTATGGCTACACCTTC. Drawing the rest from reference TRBV7-9 and TRBJ1-2, the complete variable domain is DTGVSQNPRHKITKRGQNVTFRCDPISEHNRLYWYRQTLGQGPEFLTYFQNEAQLEKSRLLSDRFSAERPKGSFSTLEIQRTEQGDSAMYLCASSPGQGASYGYTFGSGTRLTVV.

The rearrangement uses TRBV4-1 and TRBJ2-1, with TRBD2 matching over 8 bases. The V gene's germline CDR1 is MGHRA and CDR2 YSYEKL. J was trimmed by 4 bases and V by 4 bases; bases with no gene match: 3. The CDR3 is made up of 14 amino acids. The DNA of the CDR3 is TGCGCCAGCAGCCTGGCTAGCGGGTACAATGAGCAGTTCTTC. Its protein is CASSLASGYNEQFF.

This sequence joins TRBV29-1 and TRBJ1-3; D ambiguous. The CDR3 covers 11 residues. Trimming took off 4 bases at V and 4 bases at J, with 5 bases between the two ends. The germline V gene encodes CDR1 SQVTM and CDR2 ANQGSEA. DNA of the CDR3: TGCAGCGTTGGAACAGGAAACACCATATATTTT. Protein sequence: CSVGTGNTIYF.

This chain uses TRBV10-3 with TRBJ2-1; TRBD2 matches 13 bases. The CDR3 sequence is 14 residues long. Per germline, CDR1 ENHRY and CDR2 SYGVKD. Unmatched junction bases numbered 10, after V lost 10 bases and J lost 10 bases. The DNA for the CDR3 is TGTGCCACCGACGGGACTAGCGGGACCCGGGAGCAGTTCTTC. This encodes CATDGTSGTREQFF.

The chain combines TRBV5-4 with TRBJ1-4, with 7 bases identical to TRBD1. With 4 bases clipped from V and 5 bases from J, the junction kept 5 bases outside the gene matches. Germline assignment: CDR1 SGHNT and CDR2 YYREEE (reference sequence). This CDR3 has 14 residues. CDR3 protein: CASSRDSPNEKLFF. Here the CDR3 DNA reads TGTGCCAGCAGCCGGGACAGTCCCAATGAAAAACTGTTTTTT.

This clone was counted a few times. The CDR3 is CASGWTGGTGYTF. The CDR3 DNA sequence: TGTGCCAGCGGATGGACAGGGGGGACGGGCTACACCTTC. The chain couples TRBV27 to TRBJ1-2; TRBD1 aligns across 10 bases. V dropped 8 bases and J dropped 8; count of bases not matched to a gene: 8. CDR3 length: 13 amino acids. The germline gives CDR1 MNHEY, CDR2 SMNVEV (reference sequence).

The J gene is TRBJ1-1, the V gene TRBV30; a weak D match, TRBD1 (5 bases). Germline lookup yields CDR1 GTSNPN and CDR2 SVGIG (reference sequence). V lost 3 bases and J lost 4, with 12 bases in between. This CDR3 has 13 amino acids. DNA for the CDR3: TGTGCCTGGAGCTGGGGCTTAGGCACTGAAGCTTTCTTT. It codes for CAWSWGLGTEAFF.

The chain recombines TRBV6-1 with TRBJ1-5, with TRBD1 matching 10 bases. J was trimmed by 6 bases and V by 4 bases; bases with no gene match: 3. The CDR3 loop spans 14 amino acids. CDR1 MNHNS and CDR2 SASEGT come from the germline V gene. In DNA form, the CDR3 reads TGTGCCAGCAGTGTCCGGGACAGGGGTCAGCCCCAGCATTTT. This translates into CASSVRDRGQPQHF.

The chain joins TRBV5-8 to TRBJ1-5; 8 bases are shared with TRBD1. The CDR3 totals 17 residues. After removal of 6 bases from V and 0 bases from J, the junction contained 11 bases not matched to a gene. Germline CDR1 and CDR2: SGHTS and YDEGEE. The CDR3, as DNA: TGTGCCAGCACCCCTAACAGGGGGATATTTAGCAATCAGCCCCAGCATTTT. Amino acids: CASTPNRGIFSNQPQHF.

The chain uses TRBV2 and TRBJ1-6; 8 positions match TRBD1. The CDR3 spans 12 residues. CDR1 is SNHLY, CDR2 FYNNEI, per germline. Trimming at V came to 10 bases and at J to 8 bases, leaving 4 bases not matched to a gene. In DNA form, the CDR3 reads TGTGCCACGACAGGGGAGGATTCACCCCTCCACTTT. This sequence encodes CATTGEDSPLHF.